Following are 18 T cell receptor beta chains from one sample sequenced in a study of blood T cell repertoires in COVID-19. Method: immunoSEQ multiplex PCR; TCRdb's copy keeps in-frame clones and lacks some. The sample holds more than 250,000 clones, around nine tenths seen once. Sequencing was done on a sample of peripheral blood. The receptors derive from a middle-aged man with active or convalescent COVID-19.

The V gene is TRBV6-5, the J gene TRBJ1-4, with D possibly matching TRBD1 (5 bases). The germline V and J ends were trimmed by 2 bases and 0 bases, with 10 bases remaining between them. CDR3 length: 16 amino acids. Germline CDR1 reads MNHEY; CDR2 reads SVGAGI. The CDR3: CASSYRGTATNEKLFF. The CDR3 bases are TGTGCCAGCAGTTACCGGGGGACTGCAACTAATGAAAAACTGTTTTTT.

CDR3 region: CASSLYTGAVNEQYF. CDR3 coding DNA: TGTGCCAGCAGTTTATACACAGGGGCGGTCAACGAGCAGTACTTC. The chain carries TRBV28 and TRBJ2-7; 7 bases are shared with TRBD1. The J segment lost 5 bases and the V segment lost 1 base, leaving 8 bases of the junction unmatched. CDR1 is MDHEN and CDR2 is SYDVKM in the germline V gene. The CDR3 runs 15 residues.

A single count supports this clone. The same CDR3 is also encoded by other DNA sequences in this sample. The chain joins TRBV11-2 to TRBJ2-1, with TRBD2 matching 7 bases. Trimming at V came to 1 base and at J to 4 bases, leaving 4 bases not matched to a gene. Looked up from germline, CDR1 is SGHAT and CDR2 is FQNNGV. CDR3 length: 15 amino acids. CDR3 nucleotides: TGTGCCAGCAGCTTAGTAGCGGGTGCTTACAATGAGCAGTTCTTC. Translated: CASSLVAGAYNEQFF.

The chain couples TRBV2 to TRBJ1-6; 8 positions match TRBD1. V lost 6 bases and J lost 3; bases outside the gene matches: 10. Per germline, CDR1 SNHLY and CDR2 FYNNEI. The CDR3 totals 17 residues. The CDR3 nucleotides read TGTGCCAGCAGCAAAACAGGGGGGAATAGCTATAATTCACCCCTCCACTTT. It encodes CASSKTGGNSYNSPLHF.

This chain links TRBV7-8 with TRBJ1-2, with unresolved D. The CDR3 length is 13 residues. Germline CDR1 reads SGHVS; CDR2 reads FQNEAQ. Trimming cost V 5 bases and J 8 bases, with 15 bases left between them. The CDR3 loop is CASSGRGVRGYTF. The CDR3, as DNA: TGTGCCAGCAGCGGCAGAGGTGTTAGGGGCTACACCTTC.

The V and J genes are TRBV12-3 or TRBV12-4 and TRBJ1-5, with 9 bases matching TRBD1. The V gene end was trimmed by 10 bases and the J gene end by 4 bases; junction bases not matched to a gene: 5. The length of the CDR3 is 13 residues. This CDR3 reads CATSGTGNQPQHF. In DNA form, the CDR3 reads TGTGCCACCTCGGGGACAGGGAATCAGCCCCAGCATTTT.

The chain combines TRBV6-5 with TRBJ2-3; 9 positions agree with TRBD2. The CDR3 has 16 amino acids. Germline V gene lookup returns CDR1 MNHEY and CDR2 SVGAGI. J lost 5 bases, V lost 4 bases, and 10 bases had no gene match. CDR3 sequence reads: CASSSPGLAHGDTQYF. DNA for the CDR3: TGTGCCAGCAGTTCCCCGGGACTAGCTCATGGAGATACGCAGTATTTT.

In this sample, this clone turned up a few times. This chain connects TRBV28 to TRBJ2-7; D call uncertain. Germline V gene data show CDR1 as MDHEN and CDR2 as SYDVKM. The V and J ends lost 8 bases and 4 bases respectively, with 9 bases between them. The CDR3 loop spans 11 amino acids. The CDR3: CASLGRYEQYF. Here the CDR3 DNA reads TGTGCCAGCCTAGGTCGGTACGAGCAGTACTTC.

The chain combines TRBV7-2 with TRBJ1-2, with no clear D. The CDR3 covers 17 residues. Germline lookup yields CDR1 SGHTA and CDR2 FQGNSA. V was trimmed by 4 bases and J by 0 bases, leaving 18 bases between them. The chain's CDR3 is CASSSILSSEANYGYTF. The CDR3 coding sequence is TGTGCCAGCAGCTCTATTTTGAGCAGTGAGGCTAACTATGGCTACACCTTC. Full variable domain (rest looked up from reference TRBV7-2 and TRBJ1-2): GAGVSQSPSNKVTEKGKDVELRCDPISGHTALYWYRQSLGQGLEFLIYFQGNSAPDKSGLPSDRFSAERTGGSVSTLTIQRTQQEDSAVYLCASSSILSSEANYGYTFGSGTRLTVV.

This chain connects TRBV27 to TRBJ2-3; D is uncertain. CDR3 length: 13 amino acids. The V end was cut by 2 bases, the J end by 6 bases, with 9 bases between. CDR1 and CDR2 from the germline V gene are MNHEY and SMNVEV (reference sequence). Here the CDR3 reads CASSLQVMDTQYF. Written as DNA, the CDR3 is TGTGCCAGCAGTTTACAGGTGATGGATACGCAGTATTTT.

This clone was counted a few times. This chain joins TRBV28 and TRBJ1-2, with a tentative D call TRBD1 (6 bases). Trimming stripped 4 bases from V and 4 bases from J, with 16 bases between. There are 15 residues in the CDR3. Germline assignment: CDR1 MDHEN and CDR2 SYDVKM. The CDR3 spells CASSSPNRASYGYTF. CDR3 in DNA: TGTGCCAGCAGTTCTCCTAACAGGGCCTCCTATGGCTACACCTTC.

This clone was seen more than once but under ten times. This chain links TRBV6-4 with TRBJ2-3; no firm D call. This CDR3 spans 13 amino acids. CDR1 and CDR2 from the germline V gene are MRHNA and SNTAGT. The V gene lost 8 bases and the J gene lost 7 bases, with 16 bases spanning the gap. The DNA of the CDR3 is TGTGCCAGCGCCCACGGAGCCAGAAATACGCAGTATTTT. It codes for CASAHGARNTQYF.

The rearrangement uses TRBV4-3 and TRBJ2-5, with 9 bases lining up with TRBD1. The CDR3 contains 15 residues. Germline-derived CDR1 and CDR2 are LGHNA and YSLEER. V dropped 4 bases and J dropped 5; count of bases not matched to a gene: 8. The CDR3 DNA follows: TGCGCCAGCAGCCTCAACACAGGGGGCGCGGAGACCCAGTACTTC. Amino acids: CASSLNTGGAETQYF.

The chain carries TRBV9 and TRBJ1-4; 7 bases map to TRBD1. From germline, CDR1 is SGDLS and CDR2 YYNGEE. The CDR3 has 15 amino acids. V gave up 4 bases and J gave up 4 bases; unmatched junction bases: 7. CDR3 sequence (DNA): TGTGCCAGCAGCTTAAGACAGGGCCTTAATGAAAAACTGTTTTTT. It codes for CASSLRQGLNEKLFF.

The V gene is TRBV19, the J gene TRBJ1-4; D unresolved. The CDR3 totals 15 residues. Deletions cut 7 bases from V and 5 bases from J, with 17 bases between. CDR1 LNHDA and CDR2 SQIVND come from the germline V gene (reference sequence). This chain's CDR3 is CASNHGFGGNEKLFF. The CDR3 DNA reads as TGTGCCAGTAATCATGGATTTGGCGGAAATGAAAAACTGTTTTTT.

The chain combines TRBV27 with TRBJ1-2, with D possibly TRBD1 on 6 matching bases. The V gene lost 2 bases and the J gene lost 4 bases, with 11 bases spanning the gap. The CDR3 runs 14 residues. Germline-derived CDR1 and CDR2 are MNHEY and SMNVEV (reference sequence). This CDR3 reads CASSLRMDSYGYTF. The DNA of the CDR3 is TGTGCCAGCAGTTTAAGAATGGACAGCTATGGCTACACCTTC.

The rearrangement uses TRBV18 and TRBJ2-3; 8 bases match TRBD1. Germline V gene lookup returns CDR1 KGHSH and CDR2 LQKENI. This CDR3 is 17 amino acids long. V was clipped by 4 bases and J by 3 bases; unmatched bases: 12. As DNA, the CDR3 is TGTGCCAGCTCACTCACGAGCGGACAGGGCCTAACAGATACGCAGTATTTT. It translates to CASSLTSGQGLTDTQYF. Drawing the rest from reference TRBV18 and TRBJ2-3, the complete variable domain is NAGVMQNPRHLVRRRGQEARLRCSPMKGHSHVYWYRQLPEEGLKFMVYLQKENIIDESGMPKERFSAEFPKEGPSILRIQQVVRGDSAAYFCASSLTSGQGLTDTQYFGPGTRLTVL.

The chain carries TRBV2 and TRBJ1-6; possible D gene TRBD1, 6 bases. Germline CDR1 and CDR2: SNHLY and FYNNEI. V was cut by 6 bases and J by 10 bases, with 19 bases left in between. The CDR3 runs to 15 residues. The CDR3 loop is CASSDEGGGGSPLHF. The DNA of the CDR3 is TGTGCCAGCAGCGATGAGGGGGGAGGGGGATCACCCCTCCACTTT.